Listed below are T cell receptor beta chains from one sample, sequenced in a study of OX40 agonist ivuxolimab in advanced cancers. Assay: immunoSEQ multiplex PCR; the TCRdb copy retains only in-frame clones and omits some. In the table there are 48,000 or so clones, approximately 86% of which are singletons. The material sequenced was CD4+ or CD8+ T cells sorted from blood, taken in a trial of the OX40 agonist ivuxolimab. The receptors stem from an adult with an advanced solid tumor such as melanoma, head and neck, liver or kidney cancer. The CDR3 runs from the conserved cysteine through the conserved F or W. A D gene is named only where the DNA matches it firmly. Size is omitted from some rows. Given values are once, few, many or a class for expanded clones.

>-|TRBJ1-5|TRBV6-5|-|13
TGTGCCAGCAGCACCAGTCTCGGTCAGCCCCAGCATTTT
CASSTSLGQPQHF
>TRBD1|TRBJ1-1|TRBV18|-|14
TGTGCCAGCTCACCACGACAGGGTCAGTCTGAAGCTTTCTTT
CASSPRQGQSEAFF
>-|TRBJ2-5|TRBV7-7|-|17
TGTGCCAGCAGCTTAGCTCGGGTTCGGGGGAAGGAAGAGACCCAGTACTTC
CASSLARVRGKEETQYF
>-|TRBJ2-1|TRBV13|once|15
TGTGCCAGCTCCCAGGACCTCGCCCCTGAGAATGAGCAGTTCTTC
CASSQDLAPENEQFF
>TRBD2|TRBJ2-5|TRBV30|-|15
TGTGCCTGGAGTGTTGGCAGCGGGAGGGGGGAGACCCAGTACTTC
CAWSVGSGRGETQYF
>TRBD1|TRBJ1-3|TRBV9|-|19
TGTGCCAGCAGCGTAGGCGGAGGACAGGATTTTGGGGTGCGAAACACCATATATTTT
CASSVGGGQDFGVRNTIYF
>-|TRBJ2-5|TRBV4-1|few|13
TGCGCCAGCAGCCTCGCTCTGGGGGAGACCCAGTACTTC
CASSLALGETQYF
>TRBD1|TRBJ2-3|TRBV30|-|16
TGTGCCTGGAGTGTAATGGGGACAGGGGTGACAGATACGCAGTATTTT
CAWSVMGTGVTDTQYF
>-|TRBJ2-3|TRBV4-1|-|16
TGCGCCAGCAGCCAAGATCCAGGGGGGGGCACAGATACGCAGTATTTT
CASSQDPGGGTDTQYF
>-|TRBJ2-7|TRBV7-2|-|11
TGTGCCAGCAGCTTAGGGCGGGAGCAGTACTTC
CASSLGREQYF
>-|TRBJ2-1|TRBV19|once|14
TGTGCCAGTAGTAATAGGAGGAAAGAAAATGAGCAGTTCTTC
CASSNRRKENEQFF
>TRBD2|TRBJ2-5|TRBV7-7|-|16
TGTGCCAGCAGCTTAGGGGTGACTAGCGGTGGGGAGACCCAGTACTTC
CASSLGVTSGGETQYF
>-|TRBJ1-6|TRBV19|few|15
TGTGCCAGTAGTCCCCGGACAGTTGGTAATTCACCCCTCCACTTT
CASSPRTVGNSPLHF
>-|TRBJ2-4|TRBV19|-|13
TGTGCCAGTAGAGGTTTTGGCAAAAACATTCAGTACTTC
CASRGFGKNIQYF
>TRBD1|TRBJ1-2|TRBV5-4|-|16
TGTGCCAGCAGCTTGAGTGGGGGACAGGGCCTTTATGGCTACACCTTC
CASSLSGGQGLYGYTF
>TRBD2|TRBJ2-3|TRBV9|-|15
TGTGCCAGCAGCGTCGGACTAGAATTGACAGATACGCAGTATTTT
CASSVGLELTDTQYF
>-|TRBJ1-1|TRBV6-6|-|13
TGTGCCAGCAGTTACTCAATAGGGTCGGCGGCTTTCTTT
CASSYSIGSAAFF
>TRBD1|TRBJ1-2|TRBV4-3|-|16
TGCGCCAGCAGCCAAGTTACGGGACAGGGGAACTATGGCTACACCTTC
CASSQVTGQGNYGYTF
>-|TRBJ1-2|TRBV27|-|14
TGTGCCAGCAGTTCCGGACTCGTGAACTATGGCTACACCTTC
CASSSGLVNYGYTF
>-|TRBJ2-1|TRBV5-1|-|14
TGCGCCAGCAGCTCAGGACGAGTTGGGTATGAGCAGTTCTTC
CASSSGRVGYEQFF
>TRBD1|TRBJ2-7|TRBV4-1|-|15
TGCGCCAGCAGCCAAGATCGGGACAGATTCTACGAGCAGTACTTC
CASSQDRDRFYEQYF
>TRBD2|TRBJ2-7|TRBV7-2|-|15
TGTGCCAGCAGCTTCTCTAGCGGTATCGGCTACGAGCAGTACTTC
CASSFSSGIGYEQYF
>TRBD1|TRBJ1-1|TRBV19|-|15
TGTGCCAGTAGTATGGGGACAGGGTTTTACACTGAAGCTTTCTTT
CASSMGTGFYTEAFF
>-|TRBJ1-2|TRBV6-5|few|13
TGTGCCAGCACCCAAGGTGTGGGGGATGGCTACACCTTC
CASTQGVGDGYTF
>-|TRBJ2-7|TRBV15|-|14
TGTGCCACCTCGGAGGGAGGAGTCTTGTTCGAGCAGTACTTC
CATSEGGVLFEQYF
>TRBD1|TRBJ2-6|TRBV7-9|-|17
TGTGCCAGCAGCTTAGCGACAGGGGGCTCTGGGGCCAACGTCCTGACTTTC
CASSLATGGSGANVLTF
>TRBD1|TRBJ1-1|TRBV2|-|14
TGTGCCAGCATTAGCCGGGACAGGGGCGCTGAAGCTTTCTTT
CASISRDRGAEAFF
>-|TRBJ2-7|TRBV5-1|-|15
TGCGCCAGCAGCCTCCGAGGGGCGGGTGCCTACGAGCAGTACTTC
CASSLRGAGAYEQYF
>-|TRBJ2-3|TRBV7-9|-|15
TGTGCCAGCAGCAAATTATTCCCGCCGGGGGATACGCAGTATTTT
CASSKLFPPGDTQYF
>TRBD2|TRBJ2-7|TRBV7-9|-|15
TGTGCCAGCAGCCCAGGACTAGCGGGGTCTGACGAGCAGTACTTC
CASSPGLAGSDEQYF
>TRBD1|TRBJ1-6|TRBV6-1|-|15
TGTGCCAGCAGGGGGGACAGGGCGGGGAATTCACCCCTCCACTTT
CASRGDRAGNSPLHF
>-|TRBJ2-7|TRBV20-1|-|10
TGCAGTATAAGCTCCTACGAGCAGTACTTC
CSISSYEQYF
>TRBD2|TRBJ2-3|TRBV6-5|-|15
TGTGCCAGCAGTTACTCGCGGGGGGACACAGATACGCAGTATTTT
CASSYSRGDTDTQYF
>-|TRBJ1-1|TRBV7-3|-|14
TGTGCCAGCAGCCGAGGGGGAGAGAACACTGAAGCTTTCTTT
CASSRGGENTEAFF
>TRBD1|TRBJ1-2|TRBV18|once|16
TGTGCCAGCTCACCCATTCCGGGACAGGGGTGGGATGGCTACACCTTC
CASSPIPGQGWDGYTF
>-|TRBJ2-3|TRBV7-9|-|16
TGTGCCAGCAGCCCCCGGGGCGCGAGGTTGGCTGATACGCAGTATTTT
CASSPRGARLADTQYF
>-|TRBJ2-3|TRBV18|-|18
TGTGCCAGCTCACCACTGACTAGTAGCCAACCTTCCACAGATACGCAGTATTTT
CASSPLTSSQPSTDTQYF
>-|TRBJ2-2|TRBV10-3|-|13
TGTGCCCAGAGGGACGGAAACACCGGGGAGCTGTTTTTT
CAQRDGNTGELFF
>-|TRBJ2-7|TRBV27|-|13
TGTGCCAGCAGTCCTAATCCCGGCTACGAGCAGTACTTC
CASSPNPGYEQYF
>TRBD2|TRBJ2-7|TRBV5-1|few|14
TGCGCCAGCAGCCCCGGACTAGCGGCCTACGAGCAGTACTTC
CASSPGLAAYEQYF
>-|TRBJ2-2|TRBV6-6|-|13
TGTGCCAGCAGTGGGGGCAGGTCCGGGGAGCTGTTTTTT
CASSGGRSGELFF
>-|TRBJ2-5|TRBV5-4|-|11
TGTGCCAGCAGCTTGGAGGAGACCCAGTACTTC
CASSLEETQYF
>-|TRBJ1-5|TRBV25-1|once|15
TGTGCCAGCAGTGATCTCTCGGCGGGCAATCAGCCCCAGCATTTT
CASSDLSAGNQPQHF
>-|TRBJ1-3|TRBV7-2|-|16
TGTGCCAGCAGCGTCCGGGCTCCCAAGATGGGTGACACCATATATTTT
CASSVRAPKMGDTIYF
>-|TRBJ2-4|TRBV18|-|15
TGTGCCAGCTCACCCCCCGGGCTAGCCAAAAACATTCAGTACTTC
CASSPPGLAKNIQYF
>TRBD1|TRBJ2-7|TRBV25-1|-|16
TGTGCCAGCAGTGAAGCCTGGGACAGTGGCTCCTACGAGCAGTACTTC
CASSEAWDSGSYEQYF
>TRBD1|TRBJ2-7|TRBV6-1|-|16
TGTGCCAGCAGTGAAGCGACACAGGGGGGCTCCTACGAGCAGTACTTC
CASSEATQGGSYEQYF
>TRBD1|TRBJ1-3|TRBV19|once|16
TGTGCCAGTATCCACCCCGACAGGGGGCCTGGAAACACCATATATTTT
CASIHPDRGPGNTIYF
>TRBD2|TRBJ2-7|TRBV2|-|15
TGTGCCAGACAGCGGACTAGCGGGGGCTCCTACGAGCAGTACTTC
CARQRTSGGSYEQYF